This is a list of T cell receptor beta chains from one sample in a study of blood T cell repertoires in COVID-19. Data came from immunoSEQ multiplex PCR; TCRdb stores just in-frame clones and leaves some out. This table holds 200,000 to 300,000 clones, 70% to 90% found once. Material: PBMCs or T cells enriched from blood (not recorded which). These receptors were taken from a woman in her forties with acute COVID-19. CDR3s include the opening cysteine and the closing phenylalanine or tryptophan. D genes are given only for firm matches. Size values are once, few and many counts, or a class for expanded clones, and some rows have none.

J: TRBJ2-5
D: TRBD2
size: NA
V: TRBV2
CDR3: CASSGAGVPQETQYF
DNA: TGTGCCAGCTCTGGGGCGGGAGTGCCCCAAGAGACCCAGTACTTC

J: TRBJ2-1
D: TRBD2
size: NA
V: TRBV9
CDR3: CASSVELWTSGKNEQFF
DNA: TGTGCCAGCAGCGTAGAGTTGTGGACTAGCGGGAAGAATGAGCAGTTCTTC

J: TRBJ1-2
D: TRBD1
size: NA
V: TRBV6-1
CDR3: CASRPGQARGYTF
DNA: TGTGCCAGCAGGCCGGGACAGGCTCGTGGCTACACCTTC

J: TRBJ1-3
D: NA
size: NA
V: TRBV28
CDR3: CASSSFRAVGNTIYF
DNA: TGTGCCAGCAGTTCCTTCCGCGCGGTAGGAAACACCATATATTTT

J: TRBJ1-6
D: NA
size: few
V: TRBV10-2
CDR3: CASSDVGGLSYNSPLHF
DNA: TGCGCCAGCAGTGATGTTGGTGGGCTATCCTATAATTCACCCCTCCACTTT

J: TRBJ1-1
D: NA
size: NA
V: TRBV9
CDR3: CASSVAQGATEAFF
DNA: TGTGCCAGCAGCGTAGCGCAGGGCGCGACTGAAGCTTTCTTT

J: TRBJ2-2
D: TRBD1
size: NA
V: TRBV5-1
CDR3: CASSLRTGNTGELFF
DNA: TGCGCCAGCAGCTTGAGGACAGGGAACACCGGGGAGCTGTTTTTT

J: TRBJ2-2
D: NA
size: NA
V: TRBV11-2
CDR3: CASSIRTGSATGELFF
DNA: TGTGCCAGCAGCATAAGAACAGGGTCTGCCACCGGGGAGCTGTTTTTT

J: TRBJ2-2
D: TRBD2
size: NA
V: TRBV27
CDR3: CASSPHRGGTGELFF
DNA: TGTGCCAGCAGTCCCCATCGGGGGGGCACCGGGGAGCTGTTTTTT

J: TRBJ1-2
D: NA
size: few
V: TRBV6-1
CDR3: CASSETQNYGYTF
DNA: TGTGCCAGCAGTGAGACACAGAACTATGGCTACACCTTC

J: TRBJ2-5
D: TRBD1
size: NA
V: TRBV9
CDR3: CASSRDRGLSETQYF
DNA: TGTGCCAGCAGCCGGGACAGGGGCCTTTCGGAGACCCAGTACTTC

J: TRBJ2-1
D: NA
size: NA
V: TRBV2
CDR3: CASRRGGNNEQFF
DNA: TGTGCCAGCAGGAGGGGGGGAAACAATGAGCAGTTCTTC

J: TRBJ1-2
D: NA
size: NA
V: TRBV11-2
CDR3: CASSSPKASLDYGYTF
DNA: TGTGCCAGCAGTTCCCCAAAAGCCTCCTTAGACTATGGCTACACCTTC

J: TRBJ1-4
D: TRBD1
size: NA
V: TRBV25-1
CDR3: CASSDPGQVEEKLFF
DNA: TGTGCCAGCAGTGACCCGGGACAGGTGGAAGAAAAACTGTTTTTT

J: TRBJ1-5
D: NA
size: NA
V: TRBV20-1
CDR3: CSGQCLCTQHF
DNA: TGCAGTGGACAGTGTCTCTGTACCCAGCATTTT

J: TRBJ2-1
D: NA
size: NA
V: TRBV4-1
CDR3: CASSPTRSSYNEQFF
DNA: TGCGCCAGCAGCCCAACAAGGAGCTCCTACAATGAGCAGTTCTTC

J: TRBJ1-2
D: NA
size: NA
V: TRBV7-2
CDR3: CASSLVQTYGYTF
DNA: TGTGCCAGCAGCTTAGTACAGACCTATGGCTACACCTTC

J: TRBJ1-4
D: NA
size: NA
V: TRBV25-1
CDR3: CASSRLFGEKLFF
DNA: TGTGCCAGCAGTCGACTGTTCGGTGAAAAACTGTTTTTT

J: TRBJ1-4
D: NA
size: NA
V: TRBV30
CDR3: CACRSRKGEKLFF
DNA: TGTGCCTGCAGGAGCAGAAAGGGGGAAAAACTGTTTTTT

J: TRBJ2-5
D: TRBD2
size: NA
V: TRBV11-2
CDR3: CASSPAISGSSMETQYF
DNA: TGTGCCAGCAGCCCGGCTATCAGCGGGAGTAGTATGGAGACCCAGTACTTC

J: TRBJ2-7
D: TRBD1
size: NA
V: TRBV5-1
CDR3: CASSLPRQGFYEQYF
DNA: TGCGCCAGCAGCCTGCCTCGACAGGGATTTTACGAGCAGTACTTC

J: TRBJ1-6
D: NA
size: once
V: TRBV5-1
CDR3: CASRYGAGAPLHF
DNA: TGCGCCAGCAGGTACGGTGCAGGGGCACCCCTCCACTTT

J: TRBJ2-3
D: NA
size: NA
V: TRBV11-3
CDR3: CASSLDRLGTDTQYF
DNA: TGTGCCAGCAGCTTAGATCGGTTGGGCACAGATACGCAGTATTTT

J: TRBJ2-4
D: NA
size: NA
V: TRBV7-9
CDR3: CASSLVPGAKNIQYF
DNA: TGTGCCAGCAGCTTAGTTCCGGGAGCCAAAAACATTCAGTACTTC

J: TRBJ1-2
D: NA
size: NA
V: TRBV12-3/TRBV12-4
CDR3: CASSVWGVGGYTF
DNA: TGTGCCAGCAGTGTATGGGGAGTCGGTGGCTACACCTTC

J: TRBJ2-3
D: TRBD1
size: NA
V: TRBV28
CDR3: CASSLRTGADTQYF
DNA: TGTGCCAGCAGTCTAAGGACAGGGGCAGATACGCAGTATTTT

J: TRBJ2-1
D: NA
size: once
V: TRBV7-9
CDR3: CASSSFRSGNYNEQFF
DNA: TGTGCCAGCAGCTCCTTTCGCTCCGGGAACTACAATGAGCAGTTCTTC

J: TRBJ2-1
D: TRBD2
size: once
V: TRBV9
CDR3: CASSTGGLYNEQFF
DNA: TGTGCCAGCAGCACGGGGGGGCTGTACAATGAGCAGTTCTTC

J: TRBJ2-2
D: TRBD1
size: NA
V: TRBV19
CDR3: CASSSGQGNTGELFF
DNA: TGTGCCAGTAGCTCGGGACAGGGAAACACCGGGGAGCTGTTTTTT

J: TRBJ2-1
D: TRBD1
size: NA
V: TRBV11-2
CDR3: CASSKDRGPYNEQFF
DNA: TGTGCCAGCAGCAAAGACAGGGGTCCCTACAATGAGCAGTTCTTC

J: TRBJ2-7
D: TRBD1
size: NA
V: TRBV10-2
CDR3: CASRGTGSYEQYF
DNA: TGCGCCAGCAGGGGGACAGGGTCCTACGAGCAGTACTTC

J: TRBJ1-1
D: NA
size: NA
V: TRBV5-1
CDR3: CASSLQGQGNAEAFF
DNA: TGCGCCAGCAGCTTGCAAGGGCAGGGAAACGCTGAAGCTTTCTTT

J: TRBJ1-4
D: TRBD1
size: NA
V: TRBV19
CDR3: CASSIRTGENEKLFF
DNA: TGTGCCAGTAGTATCCGGACAGGAGAAAATGAAAAACTGTTTTTT

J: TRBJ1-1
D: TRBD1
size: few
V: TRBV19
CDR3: CATQPPTGRNTEAFF
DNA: TGTGCCACCCAACCCCCGACAGGGAGGAACACTGAAGCTTTCTTT

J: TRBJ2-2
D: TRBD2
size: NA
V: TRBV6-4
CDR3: CASSDSGLATGELFF
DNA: TGTGCCAGCAGTGACTCGGGACTAGCGACCGGGGAGCTGTTTTTT

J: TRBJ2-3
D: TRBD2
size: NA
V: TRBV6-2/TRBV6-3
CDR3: CASSYRKLAGGFPDTQYF
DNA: TGTGCCAGCAGTTACCGAAAGCTAGCGGGAGGGTTCCCAGATACGCAGTATTTT

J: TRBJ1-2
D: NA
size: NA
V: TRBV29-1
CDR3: CSVAQNNYGYTF
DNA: TGCAGCGTTGCCCAGAATAACTATGGCTACACCTTC

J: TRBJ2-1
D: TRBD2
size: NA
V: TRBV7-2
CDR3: CASSLQLAGGLTYNEQFF
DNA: TGTGCCAGCAGCTTACAGCTAGCGGGGGGGCTCACCTACAATGAGCAGTTCTTC

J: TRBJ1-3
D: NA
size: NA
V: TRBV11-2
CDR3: CASSLDLGHSGNTIYF
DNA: TGTGCCAGCAGCTTAGACCTGGGCCACTCTGGAAACACCATATATTTT

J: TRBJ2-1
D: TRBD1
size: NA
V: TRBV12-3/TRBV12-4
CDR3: CASSLTGQGKQFF
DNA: TGTGCCAGCAGTCTCACCGGACAGGGGAAGCAGTTCTTC

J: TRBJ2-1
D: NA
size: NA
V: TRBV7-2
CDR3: CASSLDSPSYNEQFF
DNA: TGTGCCAGCAGCTTAGACTCTCCTTCCTACAATGAGCAGTTCTTC

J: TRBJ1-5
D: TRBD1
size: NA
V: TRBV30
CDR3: CAWRGQRGQPQHF
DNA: TGTGCCTGGAGGGGACAGCGGGGGCAGCCCCAGCATTTT

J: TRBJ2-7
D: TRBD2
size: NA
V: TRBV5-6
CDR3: CASSSWGGDHYEQYF
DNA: TGTGCCAGCAGCTCTTGGGGAGGGGACCACTACGAGCAGTACTTC

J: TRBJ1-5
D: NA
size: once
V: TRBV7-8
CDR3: CASSKQDSSNQPQHF
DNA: TGTGCCAGCAGCAAACAGGACAGTAGCAATCAGCCCCAGCATTTT

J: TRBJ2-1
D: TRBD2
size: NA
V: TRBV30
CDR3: CAWSFGGRGSYNEQFF
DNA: TGTGCCTGGAGTTTTGGCGGGAGGGGTTCCTACAATGAGCAGTTCTTC

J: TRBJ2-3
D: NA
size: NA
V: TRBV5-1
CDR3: CASSFLQGSSADTQYF
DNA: TGCGCCAGCAGCTTCCTCCAGGGCAGCTCCGCAGATACGCAGTATTTT

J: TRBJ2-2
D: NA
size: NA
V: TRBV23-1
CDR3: CASSQSSAGGVGHGELFF
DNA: TGCGCCAGCAGTCAATCGAGCGCAGGCGGGGTAGGACACGGGGAGCTGTTTTTT

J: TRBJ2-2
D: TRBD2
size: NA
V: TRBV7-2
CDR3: CASSRTSGRHPNTGELFF
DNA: TGTGCCAGCAGCCGGACTAGCGGGAGACATCCGAACACCGGGGAGCTGTTTTTT